A few counts support the clone carrying this TCR beta chain. What was amplified from RNA transcripts were TCR beta CDR3 regions. First-round RT-PCR of the TCR CDR3 relied on the HTBI primer set. TCRdb reprocessed the multiplex PCR reads via MiXCR and lists one record per CDR3 protein. The sample gives hundreds of thousands of distinct CDR3 sequences, roughly an eighth of which show up once; over 25% is in the top ten. Ophthalmopathy patients had Clinical Activity Score at least 3, NOSPECS grade at least 4, duration under 3 months. Every diagnosis used clinical symptoms, serum thyroxine and TRAb, thyroid ultrasound and orbital computed tomography. The sample is drawn from a study of T cells in Graves' hyperthyroidism and ophthalmopathy. Deletions cut 4 bases from V and 0 bases from J, with 14 bases between. From germline, CDR1 is SGHDT and CDR2 YYEEEE. The CDR3 runs to 16 residues.

The receptor's source is a man aged 45-65 years with Graves' ophthalmopathy. Input material: blood. The rearrangement joins TRBV5-6 to TRBJ2-1; D unclear. CDR3 sequence reads: CASSVTPGFSYNEQFF. DNA of the CDR3: TGTGCCAGCAGCGTCACTCCAGGCTTCTCCTACAATGAGCAGTTCTTC.